The table lists the clone carrying this T cell receptor (beta chain) with a count of one. This entry comes from a study of blood T cell repertoires in COVID-19. Sequenced by immunoSEQ multiplex PCR; TCRdb stores in-frame clones only, minus some. The data show approximately 270,000 clones, 80% to 90% seen once. This CDR3 is 15 amino acids long. The germline gives CDR1 SGHRS, CDR2 YFSETQ. Losses at the gene ends were 4 bases for V and 5 bases for J; bases not matched to a gene: 7. The specimen was peripheral blood. The origin of this receptor is a woman in her seventies with acute or convalescent COVID-19. This chain uses TRBV5-1 with TRBJ2-2; 8 nucleotides match TRBD1. In DNA, the CDR3 is TGCGCCAGCAGCGTGACAGGGGCCGGAACCGGGGAGCTGTTTTTT. Its translation: CASSVTGAGTGELFF. Variable domain in full (rest from reference TRBV5-1 and TRBJ2-2): KAGVTQTPRYLIKTRGQQVTLSCSPISGHRSVSWYQQTPGQGLQFLFEYFSETQRNKGNFPGRFSGRQFSNSRSEMNVSTLELGDSALYLCASSVTGAGTGELFFGEGSRLTVL.